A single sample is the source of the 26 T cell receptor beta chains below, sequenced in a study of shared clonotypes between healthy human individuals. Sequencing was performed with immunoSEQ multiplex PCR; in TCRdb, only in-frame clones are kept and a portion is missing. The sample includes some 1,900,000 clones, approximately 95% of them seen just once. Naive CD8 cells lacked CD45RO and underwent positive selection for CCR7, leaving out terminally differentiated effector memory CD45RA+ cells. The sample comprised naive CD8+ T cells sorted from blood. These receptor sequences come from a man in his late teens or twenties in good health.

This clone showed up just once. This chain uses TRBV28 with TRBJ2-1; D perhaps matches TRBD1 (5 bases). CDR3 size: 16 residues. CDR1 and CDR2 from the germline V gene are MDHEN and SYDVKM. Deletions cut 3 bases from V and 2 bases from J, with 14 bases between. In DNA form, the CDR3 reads TGTGCCAGCAGTTTTAGGGGCAGGGCCACCTACAATGAGCAGTTCTTC. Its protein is CASSFRGRATYNEQFF.

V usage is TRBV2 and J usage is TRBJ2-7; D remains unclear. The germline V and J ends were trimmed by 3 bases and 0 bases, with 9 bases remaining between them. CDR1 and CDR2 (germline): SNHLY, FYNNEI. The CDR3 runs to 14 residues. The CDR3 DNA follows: TGTGCCAGCAGTGACTTGGGAAGCTCCTACGAGCAGTACTTC. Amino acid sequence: CASSDLGSSYEQYF.

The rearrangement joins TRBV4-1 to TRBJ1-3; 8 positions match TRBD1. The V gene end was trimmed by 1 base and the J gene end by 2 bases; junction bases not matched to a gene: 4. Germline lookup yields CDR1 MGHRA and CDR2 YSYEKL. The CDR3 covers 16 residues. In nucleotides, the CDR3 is TGCGCCAGCAGCCAAGTGACAGGGGCGCCTGGAAACACCATATATTTT. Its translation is CASSQVTGAPGNTIYF.

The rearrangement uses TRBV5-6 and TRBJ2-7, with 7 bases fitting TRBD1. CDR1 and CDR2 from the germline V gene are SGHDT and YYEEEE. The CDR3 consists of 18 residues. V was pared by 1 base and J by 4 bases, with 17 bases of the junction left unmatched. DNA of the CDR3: TGTGCCAGCAGCTTGCTCGCCAATAAGAGGGCAGGGGGATACGAGCAGTACTTC. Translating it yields CASSLLANKRAGGYEQYF.

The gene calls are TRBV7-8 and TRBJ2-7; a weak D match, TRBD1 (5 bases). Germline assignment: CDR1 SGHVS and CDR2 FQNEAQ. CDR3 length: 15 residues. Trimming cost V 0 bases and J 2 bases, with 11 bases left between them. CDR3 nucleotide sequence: TGTGCCAGCAGCTTAGCGTCCAGGGCGGCCTACGAGCAGTACTTC. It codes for CASSLASRAAYEQYF.

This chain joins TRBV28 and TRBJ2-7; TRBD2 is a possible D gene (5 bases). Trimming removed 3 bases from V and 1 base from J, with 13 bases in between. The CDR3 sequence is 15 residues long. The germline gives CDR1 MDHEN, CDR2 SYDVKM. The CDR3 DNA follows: TGTGCCAGCAGTTTCCCTAATGCGGGTTCCTACGAGCAGTACTTC. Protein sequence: CASSFPNAGSYEQYF.

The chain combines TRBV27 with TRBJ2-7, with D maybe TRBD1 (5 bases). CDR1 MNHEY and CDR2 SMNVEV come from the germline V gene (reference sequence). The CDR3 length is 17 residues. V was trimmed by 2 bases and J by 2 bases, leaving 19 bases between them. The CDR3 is CASSLTPDSLGTYEQYF. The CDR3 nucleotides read TGTGCCAGCAGTTTAACCCCTGACAGTCTAGGAACCTACGAGCAGTACTTC.

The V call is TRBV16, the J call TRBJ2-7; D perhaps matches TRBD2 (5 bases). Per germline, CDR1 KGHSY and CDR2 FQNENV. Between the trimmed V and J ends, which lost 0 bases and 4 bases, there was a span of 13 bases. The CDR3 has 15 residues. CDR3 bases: TGTGCCAGCAGCCAATCAGAGTTACGGACTTACGAGCAGTACTTC. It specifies CASSQSELRTYEQYF.

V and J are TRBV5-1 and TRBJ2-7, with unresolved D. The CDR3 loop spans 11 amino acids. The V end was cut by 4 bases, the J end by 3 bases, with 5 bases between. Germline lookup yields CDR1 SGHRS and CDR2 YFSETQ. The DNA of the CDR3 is TGCGCCAGCAGCCTCCACTACGAGCAGTACTTC. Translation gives CASSLHYEQYF. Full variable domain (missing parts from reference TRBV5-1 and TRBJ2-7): KAGVTQTPRYLIKTRGQQVTLSCSPISGHRSVSWYQQTPGQGLQFLFEYFSETQRNKGNFPGRFSGRQFSNSRSEMNVSTLELGDSALYLCASSLHYEQYFGPGTRLTVT.

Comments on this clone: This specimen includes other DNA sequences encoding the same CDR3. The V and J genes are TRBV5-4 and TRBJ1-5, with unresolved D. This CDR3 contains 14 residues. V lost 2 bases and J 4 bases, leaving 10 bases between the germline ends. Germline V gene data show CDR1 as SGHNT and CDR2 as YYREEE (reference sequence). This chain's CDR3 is CASSFFGGNQPQHF. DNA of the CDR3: TGTGCCAGCAGCTTTTTCGGTGGTAATCAGCCCCAGCATTTT.

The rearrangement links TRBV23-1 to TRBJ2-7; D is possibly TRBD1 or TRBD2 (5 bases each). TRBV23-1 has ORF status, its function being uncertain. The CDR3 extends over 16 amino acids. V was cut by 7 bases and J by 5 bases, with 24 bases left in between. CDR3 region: CASTYPPRESSHEQYF. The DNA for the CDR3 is TGCGCCAGCACCTACCCGCCCAGGGAGAGTTCCCACGAGCAGTACTTC.

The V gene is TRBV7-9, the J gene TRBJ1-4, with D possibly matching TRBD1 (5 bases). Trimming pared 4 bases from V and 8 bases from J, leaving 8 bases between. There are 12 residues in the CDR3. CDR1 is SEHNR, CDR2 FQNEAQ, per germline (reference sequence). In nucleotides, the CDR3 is TGTGCCAGCAGCTCCCAGGGAGAAAAACTGTTTTTT. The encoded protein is CASSSQGEKLFF.

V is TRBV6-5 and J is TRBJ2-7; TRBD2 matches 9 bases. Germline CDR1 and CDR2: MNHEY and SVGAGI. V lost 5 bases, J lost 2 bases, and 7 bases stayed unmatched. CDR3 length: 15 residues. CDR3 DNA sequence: TGTGCCAGCAGTACATTGAGCGGGGGGACCTACGAGCAGTACTTC. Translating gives CASSTLSGGTYEQYF.

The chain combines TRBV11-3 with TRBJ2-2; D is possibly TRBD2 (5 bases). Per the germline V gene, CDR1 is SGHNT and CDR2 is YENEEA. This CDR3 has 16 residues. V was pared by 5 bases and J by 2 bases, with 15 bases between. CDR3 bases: TGTGCCAGCAGCCCCGCGAGGCTAGCAAACACCGGGGAGCTGTTTTTT. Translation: CASSPARLANTGELFF.

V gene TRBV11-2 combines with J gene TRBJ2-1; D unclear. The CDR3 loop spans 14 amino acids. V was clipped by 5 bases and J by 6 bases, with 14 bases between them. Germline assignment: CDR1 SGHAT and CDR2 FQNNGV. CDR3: CASSEPDWSNEQFF. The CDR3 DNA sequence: TGTGCCAGCAGCGAACCGGATTGGAGCAATGAGCAGTTCTTC. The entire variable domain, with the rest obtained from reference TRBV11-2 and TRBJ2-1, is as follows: EAGVAQSPRYKIIEKRQSVAFWCNPISGHATLYWYQQILGQGPKLLIQFQNNGVVDDSQLPKDRFSAERLKGVDSTLKIQPAKLEDSAVYLCASSEPDWSNEQFFGPGTRLTVL.

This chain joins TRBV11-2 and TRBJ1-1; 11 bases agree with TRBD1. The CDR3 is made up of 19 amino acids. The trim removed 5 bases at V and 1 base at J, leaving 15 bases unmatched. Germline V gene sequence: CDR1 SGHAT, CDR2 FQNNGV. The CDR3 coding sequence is TGTGCCAGCAGCCCATATTATGGGACAGGGGGGTTTCGGAACACTGAAGCTTTCTTT. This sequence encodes CASSPYYGTGGFRNTEAFF.

In DNA form, the CDR3 reads TGTGCCAGCAGCTTGGATCCAGGGGTGGGTGAGACCCAGTACTTC. Translation: CASSLDPGVGETQYF. The chain is built from TRBV5-6 and TRBJ2-5, with D possibly matching TRBD1 (6 bases). V lost 0 bases and J 5 bases, leaving 14 bases between the germline ends. This CDR3 comprises 15 residues. Germline CDR1 is SGHDT and CDR2 is YYEEEE.

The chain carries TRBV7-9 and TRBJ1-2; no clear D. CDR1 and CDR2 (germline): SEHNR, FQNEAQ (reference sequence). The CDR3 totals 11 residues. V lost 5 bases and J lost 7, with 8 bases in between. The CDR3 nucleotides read TGTGCCAGCAGCGAAAATGGTGGCTACACCTTC. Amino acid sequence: CASSENGGYTF.

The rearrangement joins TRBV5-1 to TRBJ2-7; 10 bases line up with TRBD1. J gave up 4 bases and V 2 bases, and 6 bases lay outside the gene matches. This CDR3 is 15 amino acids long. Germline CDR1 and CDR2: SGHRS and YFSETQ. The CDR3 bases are TGCGCCAGCAGCTTCAGACAGGGGGCGTATTACGAGCAGTACTTC. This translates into CASSFRQGAYYEQYF. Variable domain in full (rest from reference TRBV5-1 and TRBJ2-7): KAGVTQTPRYLIKTRGQQVTLSCSPISGHRSVSWYQQTPGQGLQFLFEYFSETQRNKGNFPGRFSGRQFSNSRSEMNVSTLELGDSALYLCASSFRQGAYYEQYFGPGTRLTVT.

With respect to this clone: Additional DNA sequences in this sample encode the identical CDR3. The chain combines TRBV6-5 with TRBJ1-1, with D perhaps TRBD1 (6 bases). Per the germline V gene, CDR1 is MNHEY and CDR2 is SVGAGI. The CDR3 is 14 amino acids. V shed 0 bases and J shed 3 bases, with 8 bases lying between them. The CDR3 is CASSYSGGYTEAFF. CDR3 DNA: TGTGCCAGCAGTTACTCAGGGGGGTACACTGAAGCTTTCTTT.

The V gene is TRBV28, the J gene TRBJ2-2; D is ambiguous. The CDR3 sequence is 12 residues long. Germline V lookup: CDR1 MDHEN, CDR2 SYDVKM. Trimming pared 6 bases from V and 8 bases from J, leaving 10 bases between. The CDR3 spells CASSLRLGELFF. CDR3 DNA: TGTGCCAGCAGCCTACGTCTGGGGGAGCTGTTTTTT.

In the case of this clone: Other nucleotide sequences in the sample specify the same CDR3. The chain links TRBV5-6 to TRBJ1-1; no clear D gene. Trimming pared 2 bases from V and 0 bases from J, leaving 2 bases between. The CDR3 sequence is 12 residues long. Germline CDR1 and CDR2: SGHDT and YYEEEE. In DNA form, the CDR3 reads TGTGCCAGCAGCTTCTTGAACACTGAAGCTTTCTTT. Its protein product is CASSFLNTEAFF.

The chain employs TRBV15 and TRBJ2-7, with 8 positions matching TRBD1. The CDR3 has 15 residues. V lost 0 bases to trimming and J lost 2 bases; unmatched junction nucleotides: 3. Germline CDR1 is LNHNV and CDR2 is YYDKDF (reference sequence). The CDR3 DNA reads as TGTGCCACCAGCAGAGATGCACAGGGGGCCTACGAGCAGTACTTC. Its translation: CATSRDAQGAYEQYF.

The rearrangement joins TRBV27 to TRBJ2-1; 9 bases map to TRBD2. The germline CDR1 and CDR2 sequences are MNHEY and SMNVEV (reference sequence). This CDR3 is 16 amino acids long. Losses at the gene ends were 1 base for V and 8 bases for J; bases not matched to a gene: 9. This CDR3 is CASSLFAGGPVDEQFF. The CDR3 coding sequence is TGTGCCAGCAGTTTATTTGCGGGAGGGCCGGTGGATGAGCAGTTCTTC.

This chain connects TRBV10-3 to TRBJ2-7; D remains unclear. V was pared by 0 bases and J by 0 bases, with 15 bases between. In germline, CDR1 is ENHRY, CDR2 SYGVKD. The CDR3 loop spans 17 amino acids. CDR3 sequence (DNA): TGTGCCATCAGTGAGTCCGTTGAACTTGCCAGCTCCTACGAGCAGTACTTC. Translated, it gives CAISESVELASSYEQYF.

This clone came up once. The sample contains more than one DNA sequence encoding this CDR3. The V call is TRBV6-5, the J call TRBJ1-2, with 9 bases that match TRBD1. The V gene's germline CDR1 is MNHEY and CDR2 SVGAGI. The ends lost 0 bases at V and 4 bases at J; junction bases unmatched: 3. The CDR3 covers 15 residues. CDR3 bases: TGTGCCAGCAGTTACTCGTCGACAGGGGGCTATGGCTACACCTTC. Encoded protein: CASSYSSTGGYGYTF.